The 23 T cell receptor beta chains listed next were all sequenced from one sample in a study of CD8+ T cells in alopecia areata. The treatment denotes: oral pan-JAK inhibitor, 5-10 mg twice daily. Extracted RNA was reverse transcribed, and the resulting cDNA served as sequencing template. Clones were read by immunoSEQ multiplex PCR, and TCRdb kept only the in-frame ones, dropping some. The data show a few hundred thousand clones, around 57% seen once. The specimen comprised CD4+ T cells sorted from blood, sampled at week 4, from a patient treated with tofacitinib. The receptor source for this set is a human donor with alopecia areata.

The gene calls are TRBV30 and TRBJ2-5; D not resolved. This CDR3 spans 11 amino acids. The V end was cut by 5 bases, the J end by 5 bases, with 9 bases between. Germline CDR1 reads GTSNPN; CDR2 reads SVGIG (reference sequence). For the CDR3, the DNA is TGTGCCTGGGGCGCCGGGGAGACCCAGTACTTC. Amino acid sequence: CAWGAGETQYF.

This clone has a count of ten or more. This chain links TRBV30 with TRBJ1-6, with unresolved D. Germline V gene sequence: CDR1 GTSNPN, CDR2 SVGIG (reference sequence). The V end was cut by 0 bases, the J end by 6 bases, with 6 bases between. The length of the CDR3 is 13 residues. CDR3 DNA: TGTGCCTGGAGTGTGGGCCTTAATTCACCCCTCCACTTT. Translating gives CAWSVGLNSPLHF.

CDR3 amino acids: CASSQEAPHSYNEQFF. The DNA for the CDR3 is TGCGCCAGCAGCCAAGAAGCTCCCCACTCCTACAATGAGCAGTTCTTC. This chain joins TRBV4-3 and TRBJ2-1; D not resolved. The CDR3 spans 16 residues. The V end was cut by 0 bases, the J end by 0 bases, with 9 bases between. Germline values: CDR1 LGHNA, CDR2 YSLEER.

This sequence joins TRBV7-2 and TRBJ1-2; no firm D call. V was pared by 5 bases and J by 0 bases, with 13 bases between. The CDR3 contains 15 residues. Germline CDR1 SGHTA, CDR2 FQGNSA. Here the CDR3 reads CASSPRLPANYGYTF. CDR3 sequence (DNA): TGTGCCAGCAGCCCGAGGTTACCCGCTAACTATGGCTACACCTTC.

V and J are TRBV7-9 and TRBJ2-7; no definite D call. Germline values: CDR1 SEHNR, CDR2 FQNEAQ (reference sequence). The germline V and J ends were trimmed by 7 bases and 3 bases, with 7 bases remaining between them. This CDR3 has 11 residues. The CDR3 is CASTKDYEQYF. CDR3 DNA: TGTGCCAGCACGAAGGACTACGAGCAGTACTTC.

This CDR3 is CASSYSAGGSYEQYF. The CDR3 nucleotides read TGTGCCAGCAGTTACTCGGCAGGTGGTAGCTACGAGCAGTACTTC. The chain uses TRBV6-5 and TRBJ2-7, with D unresolved. Trimming stripped 0 bases from V and 3 bases from J, with 12 bases between. Germline lookup yields CDR1 MNHEY and CDR2 SVGAGI. The CDR3 runs 15 residues.

The table lists this clone with a few counts. The rearrangement links TRBV30 to TRBJ1-3; D unclear. V dropped 4 bases and J dropped 4 bases, with 8 bases sitting between them. The CDR3 is 12 residues long. The germline CDR1 and CDR2 sequences are GTSNPN and SVGIG (reference sequence). CDR3 amino acids: CAWIRSGNTIYF. For the CDR3, the DNA is TGTGCCTGGATACGTTCCGGAAACACCATATATTTT.

CDR3 region: CASSAEGLSYGYTF. The CDR3 DNA follows: TGCGCCAGCAGCGCAGAGGGGCTCTCCTATGGCTACACCTTC. The chain recombines TRBV5-1 with TRBJ1-2; D is perhaps TRBD1 (5 bases). The germline CDR1 and CDR2 sequences are SGHRS and YFSETQ. V lost 4 bases to trimming and J lost 4 bases, with 14 bases between them. The CDR3 covers 14 residues.

This clone has just a few counts. The V call is TRBV25-1, the J call TRBJ2-2; TRBD1 aligns across 7 bases. Germline V lookup: CDR1 MGHDK, CDR2 SYGVNS. The trim removed 7 bases at V and 4 bases at J, leaving 12 bases unmatched. This CDR3 has 16 amino acids. This chain's CDR3 is CASMAAPGQLTGELFF. The CDR3 nucleotides are TGTGCCAGCATGGCAGCCCCGGGACAGCTCACCGGGGAGCTGTTTTTT.

The chain recombines TRBV4-1 with TRBJ2-3, with TRBD2 matching over 7 bases. Germline V gives CDR1 MGHRA, CDR2 YSYEKL. V was pared by 1 base and J by 6 bases, with 1 base of the junction left unmatched. This CDR3 contains 13 residues. CDR3 DNA: TGCGCCAGCAGCCAAGGGGAGGGCGATACGCAGTATTTT. Translating it yields CASSQGEGDTQYF.

The V call is TRBV5-6, the J call TRBJ1-6, with a weak D call TRBD1 (6 bases). Germline CDR1 and CDR2: SGHDT and YYEEEE. The CDR3 totals 18 residues. The germline V and J ends were trimmed by 6 bases and 0 bases, with 19 bases remaining between them. CDR3 residues: CASTLGQLGGSYNSPLHF. DNA of the CDR3: TGTGCCAGCACCCTCGGACAGCTTGGGGGCTCCTATAATTCACCCCTCCACTTT.

J is TRBJ2-2 and V is TRBV7-2, with 8 nucleotides matching TRBD2. The CDR3 is 14 amino acids. The V segment lost 4 bases and the J segment 10 bases; nucleotides outside the gene matches: 8. Germline V gene lookup returns CDR1 SGHTA and CDR2 FQGNSA. The CDR3 DNA sequence: TGTGCCAGCAGCTCCCTAGCGGGCTTCGAGGAGCTGTTTTTT. Its protein product is CASSSLAGFEELFF.

This sequence joins TRBV5-1 and TRBJ1-2, with D possibly being TRBD1 (5 bases). The V gene's germline CDR1 is SGHRS and CDR2 YFSETQ. The V end was cut by 0 bases, the J end by 2 bases, with 8 bases between. The CDR3 runs 14 residues. In DNA, the CDR3 is TGCGCCAGCAGCTTGGAGCCAGGGAACTATGGCTACACCTTC. It yields the protein CASSLEPGNYGYTF. Drawing the rest from reference TRBV5-1 and TRBJ1-2, the complete variable domain is KAGVTQTPRYLIKTRGQQVTLSCSPISGHRSVSWYQQTPGQGLQFLFEYFSETQRNKGNFPGRFSGRQFSNSRSEMNVSTLELGDSALYLCASSLEPGNYGYTFGSGTRLTVV.

This clone was seen only a few times. The chain has TRBV7-3 and TRBJ2-3; tentative D call: TRBD1 (6 bases). The CDR3 loop spans 15 amino acids. Germline-derived CDR1 and CDR2 are SGHTA and FQGTGA. V lost 2 bases, J lost 0 bases, and 9 bases lay in between. The CDR3, as DNA: TGTGCCAGCAGCTTAGACAGGACGAGCACAGATACGCAGTATTTT. Amino acids: CASSLDRTSTDTQYF.

The V call is TRBV5-6, the J call TRBJ1-4; D is unclear. CDR1 is SGHDT, CDR2 YYEEEE, per germline. This CDR3 contains 13 residues. With 6 bases removed from V and 4 bases from J, the gap between germline ends came to 10 bases. The CDR3 protein is CASTAQRNEKLFF. In DNA, the CDR3 is TGTGCCAGCACTGCGCAACGTAATGAAAAACTGTTTTTT.

In this sample, this clone turned up a few times. V usage is TRBV18 and J usage is TRBJ2-7; 8 bases are a match to TRBD1. Trimming cost V 3 bases and J 5 bases; bases outside gene matches: 3. Germline CDR1 KGHSH, CDR2 LQKENI. The CDR3 loop spans 13 amino acids. The CDR3 sequence: CASSPGQADEQYF. The CDR3 nucleotides are TGTGCCAGCTCACCGGGACAGGCCGACGAGCAGTACTTC.

This sequence joins TRBV7-2 and TRBJ1-2; D not certain. Germline assignment: CDR1 SGHTA and CDR2 FQGNSA. The CDR3 runs 13 residues. V shed 1 base and J shed 5 bases, with 8 bases lying between them. CDR3 DNA sequence: TGTGCCAGCAGCTTAGGAGTTTCTTATGGCTACACCTTC. Protein: CASSLGVSYGYTF.

This chain links TRBV18 with TRBJ1-1, with 7 bases matching TRBD1. The CDR3 consists of 15 residues. Trimming cost V 6 bases and J 4 bases; bases outside gene matches: 11. Germline CDR1 reads KGHSH; CDR2 reads LQKENI. The CDR3 spells CASSPATGTGTEAFF. As DNA, the CDR3 is TGTGCCAGCTCTCCGGCGACAGGGACCGGCACTGAAGCTTTCTTT.

This clone was counted ten times or more. The CDR3 sequence: CASSLDNDEQYF. In nucleotides, the CDR3 is TGCGCCAGCAGCTTGGATAACGACGAGCAGTACTTC. V gene TRBV5-1 combines with J gene TRBJ2-7; D not certain. V was cut by 0 bases and J by 5 bases, with 6 bases left in between. The CDR3 covers 12 residues. The germline gives CDR1 SGHRS, CDR2 YFSETQ. The whole variable domain, remainder taken from reference TRBV5-1 and TRBJ2-7, is KAGVTQTPRYLIKTRGQQVTLSCSPISGHRSVSWYQQTPGQGLQFLFEYFSETQRNKGNFPGRFSGRQFSNSRSEMNVSTLELGDSALYLCASSLDNDEQYFGPGTRLTVT.

The sample holds a few counts of this clone. The J gene is TRBJ1-2, the V gene TRBV4-3; TRBD1 aligns across 8 bases. J was trimmed by 2 bases and V by 3 bases; bases with no gene match: 8. CDR3 length equals 16 residues. Germline V CDR1 and CDR2: LGHNA, YSLEER. CDR3 sequence reads: CASSQAPGQANYGYTF. CDR3 DNA: TGCGCCAGCAGCCAGGCACCGGGACAGGCGAACTATGGCTACACCTTC.

This sequence joins TRBV11-2 and TRBJ2-7, with 9 bases lining up with TRBD1. The germline CDR1 and CDR2 sequences are SGHAT and FQNNGV. Losses at the gene ends were 1 base for V and 3 bases for J; bases not matched to a gene: 1. This CDR3 has 14 amino acids. The CDR3 sequence: CASSLGQGVYEQYF. CDR3 nucleotide sequence: TGTGCCAGCAGCTTAGGACAGGGGGTCTACGAGCAGTACTTC.

A few counts support this clone. V usage is TRBV4-3 and J usage is TRBJ1-2, with unresolved D. Trimming stripped 0 bases from V and 2 bases from J, with 10 bases between. Germline-derived CDR1 and CDR2 are LGHNA and YSLEER. The CDR3 runs to 15 residues. The CDR3 protein is CASSQDMQPNYGYTF. In nucleotides, the CDR3 is TGCGCCAGCAGCCAAGATATGCAGCCAAACTATGGCTACACCTTC.

This chain uses TRBV29-1 with TRBJ2-3, with 8 bases aligning to TRBD1. The germline gives CDR1 SQVTM, CDR2 ANQGSEA. V lost 6 bases and J lost 2; bases outside the gene matches: 4. The CDR3 spans 13 residues. CDR3 nucleotides: TGCAGCGTCCCGGGACAGGACACAGATACGCAGTATTTT. Encoded protein: CSVPGQDTDTQYF.